This T cell receptor (beta chain) was identified in a study of T-cell reconstitution after alpha-beta-depleted transplantation in children. Study-level points and caveats: Where alpha-beta T cells came from about two months after transplant was reportedly several hundred expanded graft clones. At day 60, the high TCRbeta diversity found in some patients originated from recipient T cells and thymic progenitors that had survived. T-cell counts and diversity at one year following transplant were attributed mainly to newly produced T cells.

Remarks on this clonotype: What it binds is not known.

Unique molecular identifiers were built into the TCRbeta library. In TCRdb, the PCR reads were re-called with MiXCR into one record per CDR3 protein. The sample includes hundreds of thousands of distinct CDR3 sequences, around 13% of them seen just once. This receptor was obtained from a male patient younger than 18 who had a stem cell transplant for acute myeloid leukemia, so the T cells may come from the graft donor. The source was PBMCs, mostly from graft donor cells, collected 360 days after TCRalphabeta/CD19-depleted stem cell transplant.

In nucleotides, the CDR3 is TGTGCCAGCTCACCAGGGCTGGGGAACACCGGGGAGCTGTTTTTT. This gives the protein CASSPGLGNTGELFF. The chain recombines TRBV6-1 with TRBJ2-2, with D possibly TRBD1 on 5 matching bases. The CDR3 spans 15 residues. From germline, CDR1 is MNHNS and CDR2 SASEGT. Trimming removed 8 bases from V and 1 base from J, with 14 bases in between.